This T cell receptor beta chain was recorded in a study of blood T cells in healthy people across ages. As for the study in general: When template switching was applied, about one barcoded beta molecule was captured per two T cells.

A word on this clonotype: Its antigen is currently unknown.

Study results and limitations: Researchers judged that diversity estimates from one million T cells fell short of true values.

Each sample yielded at least 6 million isolated PBMCs. With a J-beta primer mix and a sample-barcoded 5' primer, a second PCR ran roughly 6 to 11 cycles. Each cDNA molecule was tagged by a template-switch adaptor that had 12 random nucleotides. TCRdb recomputed calls from the 5' RACE reads with MiXCR, one row per CDR3 protein. The table has over a million distinct CDR3 sequences, 59% seen once. V was clipped by 3 bases and J by 5 bases; unmatched bases: 8. The CDR3 loop spans 15 amino acids. The germline CDR1 and CDR2 sequences are SGHDT and YYEEEE. The sequence derives from a man aged 18 to 30 in good health. The specimen sequenced was blood. This chain joins TRBV5-6 and TRBJ2-1, with TRBD2 matching over 7 bases. The CDR3 loop reads CASSSGASGHNEQFF. CDR3 nucleotide sequence: TGTGCCAGCAGCTCCGGAGCTAGCGGACACAATGAGCAGTTCTTC.